A selection of T cell receptor beta chains follows, all from one sample in a study of cytomegalovirus exposure and HLA in healthy donors. Clones were sequenced by immunoSEQ multiplex PCR, and TCRdb holds only the in-frame ones, with some missing. The sample data list under 250,000 clones. Sample: PBMCs. The receptor set was obtained from a girl aged 2 to 10 in good health and CMV-seropositive. Each CDR3 is given with its conserved first and last residue. The D gene is left open where the match is weak.

j_call: TRBJ1-1; d_call: NA; v_call: TRBV10-3; cdr3_aa: CAISATGKAFF; cdr3_nt: TGTGCCATCAGTGCAACGGGTAAAGCTTTCTTT
j_call: TRBJ2-3; d_call: TRBD1; v_call: TRBV15; cdr3_aa: CATSSSRTGTTQYF; cdr3_nt: TGTGCCACCAGCAGTTCCCGGACAGGGACTACGCAGTATTTT
j_call: TRBJ2-5; d_call: NA; v_call: TRBV18; cdr3_aa: CASSPPSETQYF; cdr3_nt: TGTGCCAGCTCACCACCTTCTGAGACCCAGTACTTC
j_call: TRBJ2-5; d_call: NA; v_call: TRBV18; cdr3_aa: CASSPTRQETQYF; cdr3_nt: TGTGCCAGCTCACCCACTAGGCAAGAGACCCAGTACTTC
j_call: TRBJ2-1; d_call: TRBD1; v_call: TRBV7-9; cdr3_aa: CASSLDRGREQFF; cdr3_nt: TGTGCCAGCAGCTTAGACAGGGGAAGGGAGCAGTTCTTC
j_call: TRBJ1-1; d_call: NA; v_call: TRBV5-6; cdr3_aa: CASSRRQVNTEAFF; cdr3_nt: TGTGCCAGCAGCAGACGACAGGTAAACACTGAAGCTTTCTTT
j_call: TRBJ1-3; d_call: TRBD1; v_call: TRBV27; cdr3_aa: CASKADRVAGNTIYF; cdr3_nt: TGTGCCAGCAAGGCGGACAGGGTGGCTGGAAACACCATATATTTT
j_call: TRBJ1-2; d_call: TRBD1; v_call: TRBV7-9; cdr3_aa: CASSSRDRVDPYGYTF; cdr3_nt: TGTGCCAGCAGCTCCCGGGACAGGGTCGACCCCTATGGCTACACCTTC
j_call: TRBJ1-5; d_call: TRBD1; v_call: TRBV28; cdr3_aa: CASRSEGANLYQPQHF; cdr3_nt: TGTGCCAGCAGATCGGAGGGGGCGAACTTATATCAGCCCCAGCATTTT
j_call: TRBJ1-4; d_call: NA; v_call: TRBV29-1; cdr3_aa: CSVLPQGREKLFF; cdr3_nt: TGCAGCGTTCTCCCACAGGGACGTGAAAAACTGTTTTTT
j_call: TRBJ2-7; d_call: TRBD2; v_call: TRBV30; cdr3_aa: CARGEGEQYF; cdr3_nt: TGTGCCCGGGGGGAAGGCGAGCAGTACTTC
j_call: TRBJ1-3; d_call: NA; v_call: TRBV19; cdr3_aa: CASSFRPTAISGNTIYF; cdr3_nt: TGTGCCAGTAGTTTTAGACCGACAGCCATTTCTGGAAACACCATATATTTT
j_call: TRBJ2-3; d_call: NA; v_call: TRBV5-1; cdr3_aa: CASSLRTVPTSTDTQYF; cdr3_nt: TGCGCCAGCAGCTTAAGGACAGTGCCTACTAGCACAGATACGCAGTATTTT
j_call: TRBJ1-5; d_call: TRBD1; v_call: TRBV18; cdr3_aa: CASSPQGSGDRAYQPQHF; cdr3_nt: TGTGCCAGCTCACCACAGGGTTCGGGGGACAGGGCTTATCAGCCCCAGCATTTT
j_call: TRBJ1-2; d_call: NA; v_call: TRBV5-6; cdr3_aa: CASSPGTYNYGYTF; cdr3_nt: TGTGCCAGCAGTCCCGGGACTTATAACTATGGCTACACCTTC
j_call: TRBJ2-1; d_call: TRBD2; v_call: TRBV7-7; cdr3_aa: CASSAAGGAEQFF; cdr3_nt: TGTGCTAGCAGCGCAGCGGGAGGGGCGGAGCAGTTCTTC